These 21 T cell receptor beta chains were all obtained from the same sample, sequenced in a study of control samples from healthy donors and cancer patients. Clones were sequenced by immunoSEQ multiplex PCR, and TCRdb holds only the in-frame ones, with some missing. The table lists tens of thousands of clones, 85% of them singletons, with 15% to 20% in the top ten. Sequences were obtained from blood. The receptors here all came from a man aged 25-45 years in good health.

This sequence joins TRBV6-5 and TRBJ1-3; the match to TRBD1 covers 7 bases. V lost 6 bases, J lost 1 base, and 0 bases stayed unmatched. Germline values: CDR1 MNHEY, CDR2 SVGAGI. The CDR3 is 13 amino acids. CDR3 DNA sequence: TGTGCCAGCAGGACAGGGTCTGGAAACACCATATATTTT. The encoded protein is CASRTGSGNTIYF.

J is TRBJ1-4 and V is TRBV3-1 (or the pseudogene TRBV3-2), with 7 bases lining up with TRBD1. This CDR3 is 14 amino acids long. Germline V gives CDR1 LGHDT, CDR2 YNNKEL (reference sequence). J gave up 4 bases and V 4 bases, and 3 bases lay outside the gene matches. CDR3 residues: CASSPGQNNEKLFF. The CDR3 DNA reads TGTGCCAGCAGCCCGGGACAGAATAATGAAAAACTGTTTTTT.

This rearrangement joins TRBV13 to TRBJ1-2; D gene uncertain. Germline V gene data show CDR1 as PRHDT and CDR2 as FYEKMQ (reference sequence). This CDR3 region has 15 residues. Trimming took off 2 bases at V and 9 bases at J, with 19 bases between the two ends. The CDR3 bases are TGTGCCAGCAGCTTATCCCCTCCCCATCCAGGAAGCTACACCTTC. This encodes CASSLSPPHPGSYTF.

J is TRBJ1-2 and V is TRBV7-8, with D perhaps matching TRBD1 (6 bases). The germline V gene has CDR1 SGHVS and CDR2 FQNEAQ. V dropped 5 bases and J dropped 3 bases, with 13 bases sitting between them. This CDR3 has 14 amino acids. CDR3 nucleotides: TGTGCCAGCAGCCGTATATCAGGGGACTATGGCTACACCTTC. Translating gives CASSRISGDYGYTF.

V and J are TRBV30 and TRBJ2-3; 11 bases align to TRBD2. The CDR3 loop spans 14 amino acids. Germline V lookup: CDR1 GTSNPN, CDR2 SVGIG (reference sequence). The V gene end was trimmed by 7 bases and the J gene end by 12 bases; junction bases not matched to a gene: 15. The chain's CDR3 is CASTSGGPNHPQYF. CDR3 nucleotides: TGTGCCTCCACTAGCGGGGGCCCGAACCACCCACAGTATTTT.

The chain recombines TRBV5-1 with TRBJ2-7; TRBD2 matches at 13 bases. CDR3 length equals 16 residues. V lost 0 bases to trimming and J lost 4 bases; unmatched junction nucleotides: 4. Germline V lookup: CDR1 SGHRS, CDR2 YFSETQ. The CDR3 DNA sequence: TGCGCCAGCAGCTTGGAAGGACTAGCGGGGGCGTACGAGCAGTACTTC. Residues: CASSLEGLAGAYEQYF.

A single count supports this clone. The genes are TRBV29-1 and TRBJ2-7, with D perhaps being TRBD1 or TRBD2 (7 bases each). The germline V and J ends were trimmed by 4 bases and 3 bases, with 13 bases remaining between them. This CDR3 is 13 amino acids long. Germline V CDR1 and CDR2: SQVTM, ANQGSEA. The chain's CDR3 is CSVGQGGGYEQYF. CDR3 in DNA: TGCAGCGTTGGACAGGGAGGGGGCTACGAGCAGTACTTC.

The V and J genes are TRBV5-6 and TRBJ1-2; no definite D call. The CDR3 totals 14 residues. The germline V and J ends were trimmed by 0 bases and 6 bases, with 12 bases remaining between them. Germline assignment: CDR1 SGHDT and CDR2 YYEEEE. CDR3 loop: CASSLDVTLNGYTF. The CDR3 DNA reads TGTGCCAGCAGCTTGGACGTGACATTGAATGGCTACACCTTC.

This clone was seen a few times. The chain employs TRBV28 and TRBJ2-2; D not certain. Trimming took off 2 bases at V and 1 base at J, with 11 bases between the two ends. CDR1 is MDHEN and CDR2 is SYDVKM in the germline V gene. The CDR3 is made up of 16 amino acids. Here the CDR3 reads CASSLIRAGNTGELFF. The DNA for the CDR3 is TGTGCCAGCAGTTTAATCCGAGCAGGGAACACCGGGGAGCTGTTTTTT.

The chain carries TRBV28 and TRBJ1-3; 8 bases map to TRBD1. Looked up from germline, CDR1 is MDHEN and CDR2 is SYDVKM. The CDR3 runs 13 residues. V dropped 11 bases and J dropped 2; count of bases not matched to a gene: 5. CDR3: CAGMDRAGNTIYF. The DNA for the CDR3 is TGTGCCGGAATGGACAGGGCTGGAAACACCATATATTTT.

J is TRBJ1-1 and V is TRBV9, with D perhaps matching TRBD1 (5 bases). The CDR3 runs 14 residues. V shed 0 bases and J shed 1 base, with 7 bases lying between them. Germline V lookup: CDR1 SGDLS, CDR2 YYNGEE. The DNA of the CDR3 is TGTGCCAGCAGCGTAGCAGGGTCGAACACTGAAGCTTTCTTT. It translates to CASSVAGSNTEAFF.

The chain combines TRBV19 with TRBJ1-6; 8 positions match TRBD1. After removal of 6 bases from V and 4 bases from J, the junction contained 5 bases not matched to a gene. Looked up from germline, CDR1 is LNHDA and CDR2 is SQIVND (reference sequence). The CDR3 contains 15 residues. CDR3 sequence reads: CASRLTGVYNSPLHF. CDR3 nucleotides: TGTGCCAGTAGGCTGACAGGGGTGTATAATTCACCCCTCCACTTT.

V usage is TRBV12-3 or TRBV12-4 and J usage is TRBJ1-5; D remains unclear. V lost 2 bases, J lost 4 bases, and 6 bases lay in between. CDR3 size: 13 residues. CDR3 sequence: CASSLRGNQPQHF. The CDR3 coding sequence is TGTGCCAGCAGTTTACGTGGAAATCAGCCCCAGCATTTT.

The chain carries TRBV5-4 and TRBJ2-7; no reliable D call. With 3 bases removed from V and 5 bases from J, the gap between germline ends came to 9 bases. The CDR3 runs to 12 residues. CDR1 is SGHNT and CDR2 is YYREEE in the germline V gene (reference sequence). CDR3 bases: TGTGCCAGCAGCTCTGAGATGGACGAGCAGTACTTC. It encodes CASSSEMDEQYF.

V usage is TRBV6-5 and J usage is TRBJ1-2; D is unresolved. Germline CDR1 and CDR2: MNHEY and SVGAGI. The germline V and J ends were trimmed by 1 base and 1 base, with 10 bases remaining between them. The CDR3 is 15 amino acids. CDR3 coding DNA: TGTGCCAGCAGTTACTTAAGGCAGAATAACTATGGCTACACCTTC. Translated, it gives CASSYLRQNNYGYTF.

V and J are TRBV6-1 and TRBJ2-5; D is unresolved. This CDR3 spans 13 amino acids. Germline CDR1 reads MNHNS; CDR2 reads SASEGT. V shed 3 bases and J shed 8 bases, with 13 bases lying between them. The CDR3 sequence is CASSDSTSRTQYF. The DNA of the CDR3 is TGTGCCAGCAGTGACAGTACCTCAAGAACCCAGTACTTC.

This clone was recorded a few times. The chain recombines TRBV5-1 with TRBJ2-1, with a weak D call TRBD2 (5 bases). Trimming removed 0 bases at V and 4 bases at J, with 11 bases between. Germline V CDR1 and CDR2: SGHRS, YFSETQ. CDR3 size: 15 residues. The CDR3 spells CASSLARTGYNEQFF. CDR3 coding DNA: TGCGCCAGCAGCTTGGCCAGGACGGGGTACAATGAGCAGTTCTTC.

The DNA of the CDR3 is TGCGCCAGCAGCTTGGGGTACAAAAACATTCAGTACTTC. Translated: CASSLGYKNIQYF. The chain uses TRBV5-1 and TRBJ2-4; unclear D gene. Trimming removed 0 bases at V and 3 bases at J, with 4 bases between. Germline V CDR1 and CDR2: SGHRS, YFSETQ. This CDR3 comprises 13 residues.

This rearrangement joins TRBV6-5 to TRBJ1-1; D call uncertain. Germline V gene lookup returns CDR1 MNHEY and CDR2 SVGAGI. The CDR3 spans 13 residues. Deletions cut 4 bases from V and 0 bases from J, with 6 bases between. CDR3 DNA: TGTGCCAGCAGTTCCGGCATGAACACTGAAGCTTTCTTT. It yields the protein CASSSGMNTEAFF.

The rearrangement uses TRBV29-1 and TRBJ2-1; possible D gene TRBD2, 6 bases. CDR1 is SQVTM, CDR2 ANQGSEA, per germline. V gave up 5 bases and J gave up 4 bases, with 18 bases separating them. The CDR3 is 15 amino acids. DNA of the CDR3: TGCAGCGTTTGGTTTACTAGCCTCGTATACAATGAGCAGTTCTTC. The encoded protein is CSVWFTSLVYNEQFF.

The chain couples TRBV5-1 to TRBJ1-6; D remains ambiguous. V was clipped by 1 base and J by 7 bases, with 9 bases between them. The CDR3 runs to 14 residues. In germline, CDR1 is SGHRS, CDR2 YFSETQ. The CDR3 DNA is TGCGCCAGCAGCTTGACGGCCCCCAATTCACCCCTCCACTTT. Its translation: CASSLTAPNSPLHF.